The rows below give T cell receptor beta chains drawn from one sample of a study of shared clonotypes between healthy human individuals. Data came from immunoSEQ multiplex PCR; TCRdb stores just in-frame clones and leaves some out. The profile shows some 1 million clones, about 74% of them singletons. What was sequenced was memory CD4+ T cells sorted from blood. The receptors here all came from a man aged 18 to 35 in good health. Both conserved end residues are part of each CDR3. The D gene is left open where the match is weak. For some rows the clone size is stated as once, few or many, or as a class when expanded; others skip it.

CDR3: CASSRTVGGTEAFF
DNA: TGTGCCAGCAGTCGGACGGTCGGGGGCACTGAAGCTTTCTTT
size: once
V: TRBV6-5
D: .
J: TRBJ1-1

CDR3: CASTSWVRTEAFF
DNA: TGTGCCAGCACCTCTTGGGTCCGCACTGAAGCTTTCTTT
size: .
V: TRBV7-2
D: .
J: TRBJ1-1

CDR3: CASSQARQGGFTQRDTQYF
DNA: TGCGCCAGCAGCCAGGCTAGACAGGGCGGCTTCACACAGCGGGATACGCAGTATTTT
size: many
V: TRBV4-1
D: TRBD1
J: TRBJ2-3

CDR3: CATSSRNTGELFF
DNA: TGTGCCACCAGCTCCAGAAACACCGGGGAGCTGTTTTTT
size: once
V: TRBV15
D: .
J: TRBJ2-2

CDR3: CASSQVGGGNSPLHF
DNA: TGTGCCAGCAGCCAAGTCGGGGGGGGCAATTCACCCCTCCACTTT
size: once
V: TRBV14
D: .
J: TRBJ1-6

CDR3: CASRIGTGGTGELFF
DNA: TGTGCCAGCAGAATCGGGACAGGGGGCACCGGGGAGCTGTTTTTT
size: .
V: TRBV6-5
D: TRBD1
J: TRBJ2-2

CDR3: CATSRGREEAGELFF
DNA: TGTGCCACCAGCAGAGGGAGGGAAGAGGCCGGGGAGCTGTTTTTT
size: .
V: TRBV15
D: .
J: TRBJ2-2

CDR3: CASSPDQGEKLFF
DNA: TGTGCCAGCAGTCCCGACCAGGGGGAAAAACTGTTTTTT
size: once
V: TRBV2
D: .
J: TRBJ1-4

CDR3: CASSTRAVLNSPLHF
DNA: TGTGCCAGCAGCACCCGGGCAGTACTGAATTCACCCCTCCACTTT
size: .
V: TRBV6-5
D: .
J: TRBJ1-6

CDR3: CASSLNPVAGYEQYF
DNA: TGTGCCAGCAGCTTAAATCCGGTCGCAGGCTACGAGCAGTACTTC
size: .
V: TRBV7-6
D: .
J: TRBJ2-7

CDR3: CASSWGLSAGGPTGELFF
DNA: TGCGCCAGCAGCTGGGGCCTCTCAGCGGGAGGGCCCACCGGGGAGCTGTTTTTT
size: .
V: TRBV5-1
D: TRBD2
J: TRBJ2-2

CDR3: CASSPGLQETQYF
DNA: TGTGCCAGCTCACCAGGACTACAAGAGACCCAGTACTTC
size: .
V: TRBV18
D: .
J: TRBJ2-5

CDR3: CASSPGQGGKLFF
DNA: TGTGCCAGCAGCCCCGGACAGGGTGGAAAACTGTTTTTT
size: few
V: TRBV7-2
D: TRBD1
J: TRBJ1-4

CDR3: CASSLGQWGNTEAFF
DNA: TGTGCCAGCAGCTTGGGACAGTGGGGGAACACTGAAGCTTTCTTT
size: .
V: TRBV11-3
D: TRBD1
J: TRBJ1-1

CDR3: CASSQALSTGQETQYF
DNA: TGCGCCAGCAGCCAAGCACTGTCCACGGGGCAAGAGACCCAGTACTTC
size: few
V: TRBV4-1
D: .
J: TRBJ2-5

CDR3: CASSEYSGVYGYTF
DNA: TGTGCCAGCAGTGAATATAGCGGTGTCTATGGCTACACCTTC
size: .
V: TRBV25-1
D: .
J: TRBJ1-2